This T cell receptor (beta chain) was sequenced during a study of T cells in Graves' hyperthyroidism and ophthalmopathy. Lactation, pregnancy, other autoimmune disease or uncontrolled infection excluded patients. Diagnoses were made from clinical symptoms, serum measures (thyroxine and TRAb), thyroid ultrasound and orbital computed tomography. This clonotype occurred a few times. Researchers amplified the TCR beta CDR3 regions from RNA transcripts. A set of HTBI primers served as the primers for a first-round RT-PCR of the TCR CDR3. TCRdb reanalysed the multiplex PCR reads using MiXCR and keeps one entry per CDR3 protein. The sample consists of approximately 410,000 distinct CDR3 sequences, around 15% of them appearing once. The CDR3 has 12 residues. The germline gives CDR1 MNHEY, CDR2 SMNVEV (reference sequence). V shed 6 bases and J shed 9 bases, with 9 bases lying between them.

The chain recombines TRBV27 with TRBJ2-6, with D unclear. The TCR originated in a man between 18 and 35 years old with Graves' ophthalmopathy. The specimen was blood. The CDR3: CASSPQGNVLTF. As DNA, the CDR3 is TGTGCCAGCAGCCCTCAAGGCAACGTCCTGACTTTC.